The 21 T cell receptor beta chains below come from one sample, sequenced in a study of CD8 T cells in Susac syndrome. Random-hexamer reverse transcription was applied to roughly 0.45 to 1 ug RNA. Each CDR3 protein is one row after TCRdb ran MiXCR on the immunoSEQ multiplex PCR reads. The profile shows 170,000 or so distinct CDR3 sequences, 80% to 95% of them singletons. The source material was CD4+ T cells from PBMCs. The origin of the receptors is a human donor with multiple sclerosis.

The genes are TRBV3-1 and TRBJ1-6; D may be TRBD1 (6 bases). The CDR3 contains 18 residues. Germline V gene sequence: CDR1 LGHDT, CDR2 YNNKEL (reference sequence). V lost 1 base and J 6 bases, leaving 19 bases between the germline ends. DNA of the CDR3: TGTGCCAGCAGCCAAGTTAAGTTCTGGGGGCTGGGTAATTCACCCCTCCACTTT. It codes for CASSQVKFWGLGNSPLHF.

The J gene is TRBJ2-5, the V gene TRBV18; D remains unclear. The V gene lost 6 bases and the J gene lost 2 bases, with 7 bases spanning the gap. CDR1 is KGHSH and CDR2 is LQKENI in the germline V gene. CDR3 length: 12 residues. The CDR3 DNA follows: TGTGCCAGCTCGGTAGAACAAGAGACCCAGTACTTC. Its translation: CASSVEQETQYF.

This sequence joins TRBV18 and TRBJ2-7; tentatively, D is TRBD1 or TRBD2 (5 bases each). The CDR3 runs 15 residues. V lost 6 bases and J lost 6, with 21 bases in between. Germline V CDR1 and CDR2: KGHSH, LQKENI. DNA for the CDR3: TGTGCCAGCTCCCCTCTCGGGGCTAGTGAGTCCGAGCAGTACTTC. It translates to CASSPLGASESEQYF.

The CDR3 sequence is CASSEWETPSEQFF. CDR3 nucleotide sequence: TGTGCCAGCAGTGAGTGGGAGACTCCCAGTGAGCAGTTCTTC. The chain couples TRBV2 to TRBJ2-1, with a possible D match to TRBD2 (5 bases). Per germline, CDR1 SNHLY and CDR2 FYNNEI. This CDR3 spans 14 amino acids. Trimming took off 3 bases at V and 9 bases at J, with 15 bases between the two ends. Based on the CDR3 plus reference TRBV2 and TRBJ2-1, the full variable domain is EPEVTQTPSHQVTQMGQEVILRCVPISNHLYFYWYRQILGQKVEFLVSFYNNEISEKSEIFDDQFSVERPDGSNFTLKIRSTKLEDSAMYFCASSEWETPSEQFFGPGTRLTVL.

The chain recombines TRBV6-6 with TRBJ1-2, with a weak D call TRBD1 (5 bases). The CDR3 covers 15 residues. Trimming pared 0 bases from V and 2 bases from J, leaving 10 bases between. CDR1 and CDR2 (germline): MNHNY, SVGAGI (reference sequence). This CDR3 reads CASSYSQGANYGYTF. The CDR3 DNA is TGTGCCAGCAGTTACTCTCAGGGCGCCAACTATGGCTACACCTTC.

The V gene is TRBV3-1, the J gene TRBJ2-5; 8 nucleotides match TRBD1. V was pared by 6 bases and J by 6 bases, with 12 bases of the junction left unmatched. This CDR3 contains 15 residues. The germline CDR1 and CDR2 sequences are LGHDT and YNNKEL (reference sequence). CDR3 sequence reads: CASRPPGTGTKTQYF. In DNA form, the CDR3 reads TGTGCCAGCAGACCCCCCGGGACAGGCACAAAGACCCAGTACTTC.

V and J are TRBV2 and TRBJ2-2; TRBD2 agrees at 9 bases. The V gene's germline CDR1 is SNHLY and CDR2 FYNNEI. The CDR3 runs to 14 residues. V lost 6 bases, J lost 8 bases, and 7 bases stayed unmatched. CDR3 DNA sequence: TGTGCCAGCAGCCTAGCGGGGTACGGTGGGGAGCTGTTTTTT. Protein product: CASSLAGYGGELFF.

The genes are TRBV3-1 and TRBJ1-1; unclear D gene. Deletions cut 1 base from V and 1 base from J, with 10 bases between. The CDR3 runs to 15 residues. CDR1 is LGHDT and CDR2 is YNNKEL in the germline V gene (reference sequence). The CDR3 spells CASSQVGRENTEAFF. The CDR3 DNA is TGTGCCAGCAGCCAAGTTGGGCGAGAGAACACTGAAGCTTTCTTT. The variable domain in full, completed from reference TRBV3-1 and TRBJ1-1, reads DTAVSQTPKYLVTQMGNDKSIKCEQNLGHDTMYWYKQDSKKFLKIMFSYNNKELIINETVPNRFSPKSPDKAHLNLHINSLELGDSAVYFCASSQVGRENTEAFFGQGTRLTVV.

The DNA for the CDR3 is TGTGCCAGCTCACCGCTTCGCCGGGAGAGCGGCAATGAGCAGTTCTTC. Amino acid sequence: CASSPLRRESGNEQFF. This rearrangement joins TRBV18 to TRBJ2-1; D perhaps matches TRBD2 (6 bases). CDR1 is KGHSH and CDR2 is LQKENI in the germline V gene. V lost 3 bases to trimming and J lost 6 bases, with 18 bases between them. The CDR3 is made up of 16 amino acids.

This rearrangement joins TRBV19 to TRBJ1-1; D may be TRBD1 (5 bases). This CDR3 has 16 amino acids. Germline-derived CDR1 and CDR2 are LNHDA and SQIVND (reference sequence). V was shortened by 3 bases and J by 2 bases, with 16 bases between the two germline ends. The CDR3 here is CASSIEDRGLNTEAFF. The CDR3 DNA sequence: TGTGCCAGTAGTATCGAGGATAGGGGTCTAAACACTGAAGCTTTCTTT.

The chain employs TRBV13 and TRBJ1-6; D unresolved. Germline V gene data show CDR1 as PRHDT and CDR2 as FYEKMQ (reference sequence). The CDR3 extends over 13 amino acids. The germline V and J ends were trimmed by 5 bases and 10 bases, with 12 bases remaining between them. CDR3 protein: CASSLYRNSPLHF. CDR3 nucleotides: TGTGCCAGCAGCCTTTATAGGAACTCACCCCTCCACTTT.

The rearrangement uses TRBV28 and TRBJ2-4, with TRBD2 as a possible D gene (6 bases). The CDR3 consists of 16 residues. Germline V gene lookup returns CDR1 MDHEN and CDR2 SYDVKM. The V end lost 2 bases, the J end lost 1 base, and 12 bases lay between the germline ends. This CDR3 reads CASSLGGNGAKNIQYF. The DNA of the CDR3 is TGTGCCAGCAGTTTAGGAGGGAACGGGGCCAAAAACATTCAGTACTTC.

This chain joins TRBV6-5 and TRBJ2-1; maybe TRBD1 (5 bases). Germline lookup yields CDR1 MNHEY and CDR2 SVGAGI. The CDR3 has 12 residues. V lost 6 bases, J lost 8 bases, and 11 bases lay in between. The DNA of the CDR3 is TGTGCCAGCAGGCAGGGTAGGGATGAGCAGTTCTTC. It translates to CASRQGRDEQFF.

The chain uses TRBV11-2 and TRBJ2-3; D is tentatively TRBD1 or TRBD2 (6 bases each). The V end was cut by 5 bases, the J end by 4 bases, with 16 bases between. This CDR3 has 15 residues. CDR1 and CDR2 from the germline V gene are SGHAT and FQNNGV. The CDR3 DNA reads as TGTGCCAGCAGCGAACAGGGAAGGGGGGCAGATACGCAGTATTTT. Its translation is CASSEQGRGADTQYF.

In nucleotides, the CDR3 is TGTGCCACCAGCAGAGACCCAGGATTAGCGGGAGGGCCCCAGTTCTTC. Residues: CATSRDPGLAGGPQFF. The chain joins TRBV15 to TRBJ2-1, with 11 bases aligning to TRBD2. This CDR3 is 16 amino acids long. Losses at the gene ends were 0 bases for V and 13 bases for J; bases not matched to a gene: 11. Germline CDR1 is LNHNV and CDR2 is YYDKDF (reference sequence).

V and J are TRBV27 and TRBJ2-3; D is possibly TRBD2 (7 bases). Germline CDR1 reads MNHEY; CDR2 reads SMNVEV (reference sequence). The CDR3 totals 17 residues. The germline V and J ends were trimmed by 7 bases and 10 bases, with 30 bases remaining between them. In nucleotides, the CDR3 is TGTGCCAGCACCAACCTCGGGGGGCAGTCCCTGTTCCCTCCGCAGTATTTT. Protein product: CASTNLGGQSLFPPQYF.

This chain links TRBV30 with TRBJ1-6; D is perhaps TRBD1 (5 bases). CDR1 is GTSNPN, CDR2 SVGIG, per germline (reference sequence). This CDR3 contains 14 residues. V was pared by 2 bases and J by 3 bases, with 8 bases between. The CDR3 loop is CAWSLTVYNSPLHF. The CDR3 nucleotides are TGTGCCTGGAGTTTGACAGTCTATAATTCACCCCTCCACTTT.

The chain recombines TRBV9 with TRBJ2-7, with 11 bases identical to TRBD2. J was trimmed by 5 bases and V by 4 bases; bases with no gene match: 5. Germline CDR1 SGDLS, CDR2 YYNGEE. CDR3 length equals 14 residues. The CDR3 sequence: CASSIQLAGDEQYF. CDR3 nucleotide sequence: TGTGCCAGCAGCATCCAACTAGCGGGAGACGAGCAGTACTTC.

This clonotype has a handful of counts. The junction shows a germline mismatch at one end, possibly a read error. The chain uses TRBV2 and TRBJ1-2; perhaps TRBD1 as D (6 bases). Germline CDR1 reads SNHLY; CDR2 reads FYNNEI. The CDR3 runs to 12 residues. CDR3 region: CASSEDSYGYTF. In DNA form, the CDR3 reads TGTGCCAGTAGTGAGGACAGCTATGGCTACACCTTC.

This chain links TRBV6-5 with TRBJ2-7; 9 bases line up with TRBD2. V trimming: 8 bases; J trimming: 2 bases; junction bases outside the gene matches: 4. This CDR3 has 13 residues. Per the germline V gene, CDR1 is MNHEY and CDR2 is SVGAGI. CDR3 loop: CASGRGGAYEQYF. DNA for the CDR3: TGTGCCAGCGGCCGCGGGGGGGCCTACGAGCAGTACTTC.

The genes are TRBV9 and TRBJ1-1; D ambiguous. Germline V gene sequence: CDR1 SGDLS, CDR2 YYNGEE. This CDR3 is 15 amino acids long. V lost 2 bases to trimming and J lost 0 bases, with 11 bases between them. The CDR3 DNA follows: TGTGCCAGCAGCGTGAGCTGGCAGATGAACACTGAAGCTTTCTTT. The encoded protein is CASSVSWQMNTEAFF. The entire variable domain, with the rest obtained from reference TRBV9 and TRBJ1-1, is as follows: DSGVTQTPKHLITATGQRVTLRCSPRSGDLSVYWYQQSLDQGLQFLIQYYNGEERAKGNILERFSAQQFPDLHSELNLSSLELGDSALYFCASSVSWQMNTEAFFGQGTRLTVV.